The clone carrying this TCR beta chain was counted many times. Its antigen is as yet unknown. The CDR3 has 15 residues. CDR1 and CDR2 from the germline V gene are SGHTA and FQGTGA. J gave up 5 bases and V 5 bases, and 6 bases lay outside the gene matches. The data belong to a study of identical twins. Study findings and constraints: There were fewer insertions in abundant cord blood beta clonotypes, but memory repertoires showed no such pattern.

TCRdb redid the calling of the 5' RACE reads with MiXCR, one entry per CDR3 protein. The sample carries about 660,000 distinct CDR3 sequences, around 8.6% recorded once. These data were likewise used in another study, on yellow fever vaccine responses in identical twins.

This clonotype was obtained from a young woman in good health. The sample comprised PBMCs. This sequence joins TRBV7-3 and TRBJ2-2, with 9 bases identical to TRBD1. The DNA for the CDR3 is TGTGCCAGCAGCCAGACAGGGGGGGGAACCGGGGAGCTGTTTTTT. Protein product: CASSQTGGGTGELFF.